The 23 T cell receptor beta chains below come from one sample, sequenced in a study of cytomegalovirus exposure and HLA in healthy donors. PCR used 60 Vbeta primers and 13 Jbeta primers. Data came from immunoSEQ multiplex PCR; TCRdb stores just in-frame clones and leaves some out. Of some 160,000 clones listed, 60% to 80% are singletons. Input material: PBMCs. The origin of the receptors is a woman aged 25 to 45 in good health and CMV-seronegative.

This clone appeared a few times. The genes are TRBV6-5 and TRBJ2-7, with D perhaps TRBD1 (5 bases). The CDR3 length is 15 residues. V lost 5 bases and J lost 3, with 17 bases in between. The V gene's germline CDR1 is MNHEY and CDR2 SVGAGI. The CDR3 nucleotides read TGTGCCAGCAGTCCTCGTAAGGGGCTCGACTACGAGCAGTACTTC. Translating it yields CASSPRKGLDYEQYF.

The chain couples TRBV6-5 to TRBJ1-1; the D is unclear. Looked up from germline, CDR1 is MNHEY and CDR2 is SVGAGI. The CDR3 length is 15 residues. Trimming cost V 0 bases and J 0 bases, with 8 bases left between them. The CDR3 DNA reads TGTGCCAGCAGTTACTCCGGGTCTTTGAACACTGAAGCTTTCTTT. Residues: CASSYSGSLNTEAFF.

The chain is built from TRBV6-1 and TRBJ1-2, with no clear D. The V gene lost 4 bases and the J gene lost 8 bases, with 11 bases spanning the gap. The CDR3 contains 12 residues. Germline V lookup: CDR1 MNHNS, CDR2 SASEGT. In DNA form, the CDR3 reads TGTGCCAGCAGTGGAGGGTTTGGGGGCTACACCTTC. Its translation: CASSGGFGGYTF.

This clone was counted only a few times. The chain has TRBV19 and TRBJ1-1, with D uncertain. Germline CDR1 reads LNHDA; CDR2 reads SQIVND (reference sequence). CDR3 length equals 12 residues. V gave up 4 bases and J gave up 1 base, with 4 bases separating them. CDR3 bases: TGTGCCAGTAGTAGACAGAACACTGAAGCTTTCTTT. Its translation is CASSRQNTEAFF.

V usage is TRBV10-1 and J usage is TRBJ2-1, with a possible D match to TRBD1 (5 bases). V was pared by 4 bases and J by 9 bases, with 19 bases between. CDR1 is WNHNN and CDR2 is SYGVQD in the germline V gene (reference sequence). This CDR3 has 15 residues. The CDR3, as DNA: TGCGCCAGCAGTGTTCAGCCAGGGCAATACGGTGAGCAGTTCTTC. Translating gives CASSVQPGQYGEQFF.

This chain joins TRBV9 and TRBJ2-1; perhaps TRBD1 as D (6 bases). This CDR3 contains 15 residues. Germline V gives CDR1 SGDLS, CDR2 YYNGEE. Deletions cut 4 bases from V and 0 bases from J, with 11 bases between. CDR3 sequence: CASSPRGTSYNEQFF. DNA of the CDR3: TGTGCCAGCAGCCCGAGGGGGACCTCCTACAATGAGCAGTTCTTC.

As concerns this clone: Mismatch with germline at one junction end may stem from a read error. The V and J genes are TRBV7-7 and TRBJ1-1, with a possible D match to TRBD1 (5 bases). There are 13 residues in the CDR3. Germline CDR1 SSHAT, CDR2 FNYEAQ (reference sequence). The chain's CDR3 is CASSLQENTEAFF. The CDR3 DNA reads TGTGCTAGCAGCTTACAGGAGAACACTGAAGCTTTCTTT.

The genes are TRBV9 and TRBJ2-5; 10 positions agree with TRBD1. With V trimmed by 3 bases and J by 6 bases, 5 bases remained unmatched. The CDR3 contains 14 residues. CDR1 and CDR2 (germline): SGDLS, YYNGEE. The CDR3 reads CASSGVGQGQTQYF. For the CDR3, the DNA is TGTGCCAGCAGCGGTGTGGGACAGGGGCAGACCCAGTACTTC.

The chain carries TRBV5-1 and TRBJ2-6, with unresolved D. CDR1 is SGHRS and CDR2 is YFSETQ in the germline V gene. This CDR3 contains 14 residues. V lost 0 bases to trimming and J lost 3 bases, with 4 bases between them. The CDR3 sequence is CASSLDGGANVLTF. CDR3 coding DNA: TGCGCCAGCAGCTTGGACGGTGGGGCCAACGTCCTGACTTTC.

The chain links TRBV7-9 to TRBJ1-1; no definite D call. In germline, CDR1 is SEHNR, CDR2 FQNEAQ (reference sequence). The CDR3 is 12 amino acids. Deletions cut 2 bases from V and 2 bases from J, with 3 bases between. The CDR3 DNA reads as TGTGCCAGCAGCTTACTTAACACTGAAGCTTTCTTT. Its translation is CASSLLNTEAFF. Supplemented by reference TRBV7-9 and TRBJ1-1, the full variable domain reads DTGVSQNPRHKITKRGQNVTFRCDPISEHNRLYWYRQTLGQGPEFLTYFQNEAQLEKSRLLSDRFSAERPKGSFSTLEIQRTEQGDSAMYLCASSLLNTEAFFGQGTRLTVV.

This chain uses TRBV27 with TRBJ1-2; D remains unclear. The germline CDR1 and CDR2 sequences are MNHEY and SMNVEV (reference sequence). The CDR3 is made up of 16 amino acids. V dropped 2 bases and J dropped 0 bases, with 13 bases sitting between them. CDR3 coding DNA: TGTGCCAGCAGTTTAACACAGACCAGTTCTAACTATGGCTACACCTTC. Translation gives CASSLTQTSSNYGYTF.

The rearrangement joins TRBV14 to TRBJ1-1; the D gene is possibly TRBD1 (6 bases). The CDR3 spans 15 residues. CDR1 and CDR2 (germline): SGHDN, FVKESK. V was cut by 1 base and J by 5 bases, with 14 bases left in between. CDR3 nucleotide sequence: TGTGCCAGCAGCCAAGCTGGGGGCGGGGGTACTGAAGCTTTCTTT. It codes for CASSQAGGGGTEAFF.

Details on this clone: Other DNA sequences in this specimen translate into the identical CDR3. V gene TRBV5-6 combines with J gene TRBJ1-5; D perhaps matches TRBD1 (6 bases). Germline V gene sequence: CDR1 SGHDT, CDR2 YYEEEE. V was clipped by 4 bases and J by 2 bases, with 13 bases between them. The length of the CDR3 is 15 residues. The CDR3 DNA sequence: TGTGCCAGCAGCCTCAGGGGTTCGGGCAATCAGCCCCAGCATTTT. Residues: CASSLRGSGNQPQHF.

The V and J genes are TRBV7-9 and TRBJ1-2; TRBD1 agrees at 8 bases. This CDR3 region has 14 residues. Germline loops: CDR1 SEHNR, CDR2 FQNEAQ (reference sequence). With V trimmed by 5 bases and J by 4 bases, 6 bases remained unmatched. The CDR3 coding sequence is TGTGCCAGCAGCGGACAGGGTTTAGGCTATGGCTACACCTTC. Residues: CASSGQGLGYGYTF. Full variable domain (remainder filled in from reference TRBV7-9 and TRBJ1-2): DTGVSQNPRHKITKRGQNVTFRCDPISEHNRLYWYRQTLGQGPEFLTYFQNEAQLEKSRLLSDRFSAERPKGSFSTLEIQRTEQGDSAMYLCASSGQGLGYGYTFGSGTRLTVV.

The J gene is TRBJ2-2, the V gene TRBV2; 11 bases map to TRBD1. Trimming at V came to 4 bases and at J to 6 bases, leaving 1 base not matched to a gene. Per germline, CDR1 SNHLY and CDR2 FYNNEI. This CDR3 spans 14 amino acids. CDR3 residues: CASSGTGGSGELFF. The CDR3 DNA reads TGTGCCAGCAGTGGGACAGGGGGCTCCGGGGAGCTGTTTTTT.

This chain joins TRBV18 and TRBJ2-7; TRBD1 might be the D (7 bases). The V end lost 1 base, the J end lost 0 bases, and 10 bases lay between the germline ends. CDR1 and CDR2 (germline): KGHSH, LQKENI. The CDR3 spans 15 residues. The CDR3 reads CASSPRQGGSYEQYF. The CDR3 DNA reads TGTGCCAGCTCACCACGGCAGGGGGGCTCCTACGAGCAGTACTTC.

J is TRBJ1-5 and V is TRBV7-3; the D is unclear. The CDR3 has 13 amino acids. The V end lost 2 bases, the J end lost 3 bases, and 5 bases lay between the germline ends. Germline V gives CDR1 SGHTA, CDR2 FQGTGA. The CDR3 here is CASSLADNQPQHF. CDR3 bases: TGTGCCAGCAGCTTAGCAGACAATCAGCCCCAGCATTTT.

This chain joins TRBV6-1 and TRBJ1-2, with D perhaps matching TRBD1 (6 bases). The CDR3 contains 12 residues. V was cut by 6 bases and J by 4 bases, with 9 bases left in between. The V gene's germline CDR1 is MNHNS and CDR2 SASEGT. The CDR3 bases are TGTGCCAGCAGGGGACATAGCTATGGCTACACCTTC. Its protein is CASRGHSYGYTF.

This sequence joins TRBV11-2 and TRBJ1-1; TRBD1 agrees at 9 bases. This CDR3 has 14 residues. The V segment lost 5 bases and the J segment 6 bases; nucleotides outside the gene matches: 7. CDR1 and CDR2 from the germline V gene are SGHAT and FQNNGV. The CDR3 nucleotides are TGTGCCAGCAGCACACGACAGGGGGAGGCTGAAGCTTTCTTT. As protein: CASSTRQGEAEAFF.

The chain combines TRBV5-1 with TRBJ2-2; tentatively, D is TRBD1 (6 bases). Trimming took 0 bases from V and 7 from J, leaving 13 bases between them. This CDR3 contains 15 residues. Germline loops: CDR1 SGHRS, CDR2 YFSETQ. The CDR3 nucleotides are TGCGCCAGCAGCTTGGTTGCAGGGGCGAGCGGGGAGCTGTTTTTT. It codes for CASSLVAGASGELFF.

The V and J genes are TRBV7-2 and TRBJ2-1; 8 positions match TRBD1. Losses at the gene ends were 2 bases for V and 7 bases for J; bases not matched to a gene: 4. This CDR3 contains 14 residues. In germline, CDR1 is SGHTA, CDR2 FQGNSA. CDR3 protein: CASSLSGGRNEQFF. CDR3 nucleotide sequence: TGTGCCAGCAGCTTATCAGGGGGCCGTAATGAGCAGTTCTTC. Variable domain in full (rest from reference TRBV7-2 and TRBJ2-1): GAGVSQSPSNKVTEKGKDVELRCDPISGHTALYWYRQSLGQGLEFLIYFQGNSAPDKSGLPSDRFSAERTGGSVSTLTIQRTQQEDSAVYLCASSLSGGRNEQFFGPGTRLTVL.

This sequence joins TRBV6-1 and TRBJ2-7, with 10 bases that match TRBD1. After removal of 2 bases from V and 4 bases from J, the junction contained 5 bases not matched to a gene. Germline loops: CDR1 MNHNS, CDR2 SASEGT. The CDR3 contains 15 residues. The CDR3 protein is CASSESRGQGYEQYF. In nucleotides, the CDR3 is TGTGCCAGCAGTGAATCACGGGGACAGGGGTACGAGCAGTACTTC.

The V and J genes are TRBV29-1 and TRBJ2-7; D gene unclear. CDR1 and CDR2 from the germline V gene are SQVTM and ANQGSEA. The CDR3 has 13 residues. Trimming removed 3 bases from V and 0 bases from J, with 9 bases in between. The DNA of the CDR3 is TGCAGCGTTGAGTGGCCCTTCTCCTACGAGCAGTACTTC. It is translated as CSVEWPFSYEQYF.